Presented here are 29 T cell receptor beta chains from one specimen sequenced in a study of blood T cell repertoires in COVID-19. TCRdb's table, derived via immunoSEQ multiplex PCR, lists solely in-frame clones and lacks some. The sample has around 28,000 clones, less than 90% seen once. Sequences were obtained from peripheral blood. Every receptor here comes from a human donor in a cohort sampled during active COVID-19.

The chain has TRBV15 and TRBJ1-1; no firm D call. Trimming stripped 1 base from V and 1 base from J, with 10 bases between. The CDR3 sequence is 15 residues long. Germline CDR1 reads LNHNV; CDR2 reads YYDKDF (reference sequence). The CDR3 here is CATSRVRGTNTEAFF. For the CDR3, the DNA is TGTGCCACCAGCAGAGTACGAGGCACGAACACTGAAGCTTTCTTT. The full variable domain, rest sourced from reference TRBV15 and TRBJ1-1, is DAMVIQNPRYQVTQFGKPVTLSCSQTLNHNVMYWYQQKSSQAPKLLFHYYDKDFNNEADTPDNFQSRRPNTSFCFLDIRSPGLGDTAMYLCATSRVRGTNTEAFFGQGTRLTVV.

In this sample, this clone turned up a few times. The identical CDR3 is also encoded by other nucleotide sequences in the sample. The J gene is TRBJ1-2, the V gene TRBV7-9, with D hard to call. Trimming removed 3 bases at V and 3 bases at J, with 5 bases between. Germline CDR1 SEHNR, CDR2 FQNEAQ (reference sequence). CDR3 length: 12 residues. For the CDR3, the DNA is TGTGCCAGCAGCTTGGGCGACTATGGCTACACCTTC. Amino acid sequence: CASSLGDYGYTF.

The chain links TRBV7-9 to TRBJ2-3, with unresolved D. Trimming took 1 base from V and 9 from J, leaving 8 bases between them. Germline V gives CDR1 SEHNR, CDR2 FQNEAQ (reference sequence). The CDR3 spans 12 residues. Here the CDR3 reads CASSLGLGTQYF. CDR3 bases: TGTGCCAGCAGCTTAGGGTTGGGCACGCAGTATTTT.

The chain employs TRBV12-5 and TRBJ1-2, with TRBD1 identical over 9 bases. Losses at the gene ends were 2 bases for V and 0 bases for J; bases not matched to a gene: 7. The CDR3 has 17 residues. In germline, CDR1 is LGHNT, CDR2 FRNRAP. This chain's CDR3 is CASGLSLDRGTNYGYTF. The CDR3 DNA follows: TGTGCTAGTGGTTTGTCCCTCGACAGGGGGACTAACTATGGCTACACCTTC.

The V call is TRBV24-1, the J call TRBJ1-2; TRBD1 might be the D (6 bases). The ends were cut back, 0 bases at V and 8 bases at J, with 15 bases in the middle. This CDR3 is 15 amino acids long. The germline V gene has CDR1 KGHDR and CDR2 SFDVKD. The CDR3 loop reads CATSDLRGAYWGYTF. The CDR3 DNA reads TGTGCCACCAGTGATTTGCGGGGGGCCTATTGGGGCTACACCTTC.

This rearrangement joins TRBV7-8 to TRBJ2-3; 10 bases line up with TRBD2. The ends lost 3 bases at V and 4 bases at J; junction bases unmatched: 7. There are 16 residues in the CDR3. The germline gives CDR1 SGHVS, CDR2 FQNEAQ. CDR3 residues: CASSFAASGGADTQYF. CDR3 nucleotide sequence: TGTGCCAGCAGCTTTGCGGCTAGCGGGGGTGCAGATACGCAGTATTTT.

The V gene is TRBV7-6, the J gene TRBJ1-3; 8 nucleotides align to TRBD1. The trim removed 3 bases at V and 2 bases at J, leaving 3 bases unmatched. Germline V lookup: CDR1 SGHVS, CDR2 FNYEAQ. This CDR3 spans 15 amino acids. CDR3: CASSFGQGPGNTIYF. CDR3 DNA sequence: TGTGCCAGCAGCTTCGGACAGGGACCTGGAAACACCATATATTTT.

The V and J genes are TRBV14 and TRBJ1-6; 7 bases fit TRBD1. V lost 2 bases to trimming and J lost 10 bases; unmatched junction nucleotides: 8. Per germline, CDR1 SGHDN and CDR2 FVKESK. The CDR3 totals 15 residues. The CDR3 loop reads CASSQPGSGQSPLHF. DNA for the CDR3: TGTGCCAGCAGCCAACCAGGGTCGGGACAGTCACCCCTCCACTTT. Full variable domain (missing parts from reference TRBV14 and TRBJ1-6): EAGVTQFPSHSVIEKGQTVTLRCDPISGHDNLYWYRRVMGKEIKFLLHFVKESKQDESGMPNNRFLAERTGGTYSTLKVQPAELEDSGVYFCASSQPGSGQSPLHFGNGTRLTVT.

The chain is built from TRBV4-3 and TRBJ1-6; possible D gene TRBD1, 5 bases. Germline V gene lookup returns CDR1 LGHNA and CDR2 YSLEER. This CDR3 is built from 14 residues. V was cut by 0 bases and J by 19 bases, with 19 bases left in between. The CDR3 nucleotides are TGCGCCAGCAGCCAAGATTCAGGGCGACCACCATTTCACTTT. Translation gives CASSQDSGRPPFHF.

The V call is TRBV3-1 (or the pseudogene TRBV3-2), the J call TRBJ1-3; D is ambiguous. The V gene lost 0 bases and the J gene lost 0 bases, with 6 bases spanning the gap. This CDR3 spans 15 amino acids. Germline CDR1 reads LGHDT; CDR2 reads YNNKEL (reference sequence). The DNA of the CDR3 is TGTGCCAGCAGCCAAGACTCGGTCTCTGGAAACACCATATATTTT. Encoded protein: CASSQDSVSGNTIYF.

The CDR3 region has the DNA TGTGCCAGCAGCTTAACCGGGGGGGAAAATGAGCAGTTCTTC. It specifies CASSLTGGENEQFF. The rearrangement joins TRBV7-3 to TRBJ2-1; 8 nucleotides match TRBD2. The J segment lost 7 bases and the V segment lost 0 bases, leaving 2 bases of the junction unmatched. Germline V gene sequence: CDR1 SGHTA, CDR2 FQGTGA. The CDR3 totals 14 residues.

This chain uses TRBV2 with TRBJ1-6, with TRBD1 as a possible D gene (6 bases). The CDR3 loop spans 15 amino acids. V shed 3 bases and J shed 9 bases, with 15 bases lying between them. Germline CDR1 is SNHLY and CDR2 is FYNNEI. Here the CDR3 DNA reads TGTGCCAGCAGTGATATGGGGGCACGTATTTCACCCCTCCACTTT. This translates into CASSDMGARISPLHF.

The sample holds a few counts of this clone. V usage is TRBV2 and J usage is TRBJ2-4; TRBD2 might be the D (6 bases). Trimming pared 4 bases from V and 13 bases from J, leaving 11 bases between. Germline V gene sequence: CDR1 SNHLY, CDR2 FYNNEI. The CDR3 loop spans 11 amino acids. Here the CDR3 reads CASSGDWGQYF. The CDR3 DNA follows: TGTGCCAGCAGTGGGGACTGGGGGCAGTACTTC.

The rearrangement uses TRBV6-5 and TRBJ1-6; 7 bases fit TRBD1. CDR1 and CDR2 (germline): MNHEY, SVGAGI. V dropped 0 bases and J dropped 14; count of bases not matched to a gene: 10. The CDR3 covers 15 residues. The CDR3 loop is CASSYSMGQQNTLHF. CDR3 bases: TGTGCCAGCAGTTACTCTATGGGACAGCAGAATACCCTCCACTTT.

J is TRBJ2-1 and V is TRBV4-3; 10 positions agree with TRBD2. Trimming cost V 4 bases and J 8 bases; bases outside gene matches: 8. Germline CDR1 reads LGHNA; CDR2 reads YSLEER. This CDR3 comprises 15 residues. The CDR3: CASSPPGLAFDEQFF. CDR3 sequence (DNA): TGCGCCAGCAGCCCCCCGGGACTAGCGTTCGATGAGCAGTTCTTC.

This clone showed up just a few times. The V call is TRBV30, the J call TRBJ2-7, with 10 bases lining up with TRBD1. CDR1 and CDR2 from the germline V gene are GTSNPN and SVGIG (reference sequence). V shed 1 base and J 5 bases; nucleotides not matched to a gene: 5. CDR3 size: 14 residues. This CDR3 is CAWSAGTGDNEQYF. CDR3 coding DNA: TGTGCCTGGAGTGCCGGGACAGGGGACAACGAGCAGTACTTC.

The CDR3 DNA follows: TGTGCCAGCAGTGAAGGGGCCCGCCACTATGGCTACACCTTC. This sequence encodes CASSEGARHYGYTF. The V gene is TRBV2, the J gene TRBJ1-2; no definite D call. This CDR3 is 14 amino acids long. Per the germline V gene, CDR1 is SNHLY and CDR2 is FYNNEI. Trimming removed 1 base at V and 3 bases at J, with 9 bases between.

V is TRBV11-3 and J is TRBJ2-7, with 14 bases aligning to TRBD2. The CDR3 has 18 amino acids. CDR1 is SGHNT, CDR2 YENEEA, per germline. V lost 5 bases, J lost 0 bases, and 9 bases stayed unmatched. This CDR3 is CASSPRTSGGPGSYEQYF. The CDR3, as DNA: TGTGCCAGCAGCCCAAGGACTAGCGGGGGGCCGGGCTCCTACGAGCAGTACTTC.

The V and J genes are TRBV7-2 and TRBJ2-1, with TRBD2 matching 13 bases. Germline lookup yields CDR1 SGHTA and CDR2 FQGNSA. V trimming: 7 bases; J trimming: 5 bases; junction bases outside the gene matches: 5. The CDR3 is made up of 15 amino acids. The CDR3 region is CASTGLAGANNEQFF. For the CDR3, the DNA is TGTGCCAGCACCGGACTAGCGGGGGCCAACAATGAGCAGTTCTTC.

The chain is built from TRBV7-9 and TRBJ1-1, with 7 bases identical to TRBD1. Germline loops: CDR1 SEHNR, CDR2 FQNEAQ (reference sequence). CDR3 length: 14 residues. Trimming cost V 5 bases and J 5 bases; bases outside gene matches: 8. CDR3 region: CASSDRVRSTEAFF. For the CDR3, the DNA is TGTGCCAGCAGCGACAGGGTCCGCTCGACTGAAGCTTTCTTT.

The CDR3 DNA is TGTGCCAGCTCACCTTGGACAGGGATAAACGAAAAACTGTTTTTT. Translating gives CASSPWTGINEKLFF. The V and J genes are TRBV18 and TRBJ1-4; 8 bases agree with TRBD1. This CDR3 has 15 residues. Trimming cost V 3 bases and J 8 bases; bases outside gene matches: 8. The germline CDR1 and CDR2 sequences are KGHSH and LQKENI.

The genes are TRBV2 and TRBJ2-3; weak D call: TRBD2 (6 bases). V dropped 5 bases and J dropped 0 bases, with 12 bases sitting between them. This CDR3 region has 15 residues. The germline gives CDR1 SNHLY, CDR2 FYNNEI. Here the CDR3 DNA reads TGTGCCAGCAGTCCCGGGACTTCTAGCACAGATACGCAGTATTTT. It is translated as CASSPGTSSTDTQYF.

This clone has a single count. This chain links TRBV11-2 with TRBJ1-2; a possible D gene is TRBD1 (5 bases). CDR1 and CDR2 from the germline V gene are SGHAT and FQNNGV. V dropped 5 bases and J dropped 6 bases, with 16 bases sitting between them. The CDR3 has 14 residues. CDR3 in DNA: TGTGCCAGCAGCCCCAGAACCAGGGTAGATGGCTACACCTTC. Translating gives CASSPRTRVDGYTF. The full variable domain, its missing parts supplied by reference TRBV11-2 and TRBJ1-2, is EAGVAQSPRYKIIEKRQSVAFWCNPISGHATLYWYQQILGQGPKLLIQFQNNGVVDDSQLPKDRFSAERLKGVDSTLKIQPAKLEDSAVYLCASSPRTRVDGYTFGSGTRLTVV.

This sequence joins TRBV7-9 and TRBJ2-7, with a tentative D call TRBD1 (7 bases). Germline assignment: CDR1 SEHNR and CDR2 FQNEAQ (reference sequence). V was shortened by 6 bases and J by 5 bases, with 11 bases between the two germline ends. The CDR3 contains 12 residues. The CDR3 region is CASRSGGNEQYF. CDR3 in DNA: TGTGCCAGCAGGTCAGGGGGGAACGAGCAGTACTTC. The variable domain in full, completed from reference TRBV7-9 and TRBJ2-7, reads DTGVSQNPRHKITKRGQNVTFRCDPISEHNRLYWYRQTLGQGPEFLTYFQNEAQLEKSRLLSDRFSAERPKGSFSTLEIQRTEQGDSAMYLCASRSGGNEQYFGPGTRLTVT.

This clone was recorded only once. This chain joins TRBV9 and TRBJ1-4; D is unresolved. The CDR3 is 16 residues long. Germline V gene data show CDR1 as SGDLS and CDR2 as YYNGEE. The V end was cut by 3 bases, the J end by 5 bases, with 17 bases between. CDR3 DNA sequence: TGTGCCAGCAGCGGAGGCCGCGGAGGCGGAAATGAAAAACTGTTTTTT. As protein: CASSGGRGGGNEKLFF. The full variable domain, its missing parts supplied by reference TRBV9 and TRBJ1-4, is DSGVTQTPKHLITATGQRVTLRCSPRSGDLSVYWYQQSLDQGLQFLIQYYNGEERAKGNILERFSAQQFPDLHSELNLSSLELGDSALYFCASSGGRGGGNEKLFFGSGTQLSVL.

V gene TRBV11-3 combines with J gene TRBJ1-6; 10 bases are shared with TRBD1. Unmatched junction bases numbered 10, after V lost 1 base and J lost 1 base. Germline V gene lookup returns CDR1 SGHNT and CDR2 YENEEA. CDR3 size: 20 residues. The CDR3 loop is CASSLVGQGGPGSYNSPLHF. Written as DNA, the CDR3 is TGTGCCAGCAGCTTAGTTGGACAGGGGGGCCCGGGATCCTATAATTCACCCCTCCACTTT.

The sample holds one count of this clone. In DNA, the CDR3 is TGTGCCAGCAGCTGGGGGCAGGGGGAGGGCAATCAGCCCCAGCATTTT. Translation: CASSWGQGEGNQPQHF. The genes are TRBV7-6 and TRBJ1-5; 7 bases are a match to TRBD1. The CDR3 totals 16 residues. CDR1 SGHVS and CDR2 FNYEAQ come from the germline V gene. Germline trimming cut 4 bases from V and 2 bases from J; bases unmatched to any gene: 8.

This clone was found once. V is TRBV9 and J is TRBJ2-3, with D perhaps matching TRBD2 (6 bases). The CDR3 runs to 11 residues. The V gene's germline CDR1 is SGDLS and CDR2 YYNGEE. The CDR3 loop is CAGGITDTQYF. In DNA form, the CDR3 reads TGTGCGGGGGGTATTACAGATACGCAGTATTTT. Drawing the rest from reference TRBV9 and TRBJ2-3, the complete variable domain is DSGVTQTPKHLITATGQRVTLRCSPRSGDLSVYWYQQSLDQGLQFLIQYYNGEERAKGNILERFSAQQFPDLHSELNLSSLELGDSALYFCAGGITDTQYFGPGTRLTVL.

This clone was seen just once. The chain couples TRBV11-1 to TRBJ1-1; the D is unclear. V was cut by 1 base and J by 3 bases, with 9 bases left in between. The CDR3 length is 14 residues. Germline CDR1 SGHAT, CDR2 FQDESV (reference sequence). The CDR3 DNA follows: TGTGCCAGCAGCTTAGTTGGAGACTACACTGAAGCTTTCTTT. As protein: CASSLVGDYTEAFF. The full variable domain, rest sourced from reference TRBV11-1 and TRBJ1-1, is EAEVAQSPRYKITEKSQAVAFWCDPISGHATLYWYRQILGQGPELLVQFQDESVVDDSQLPKDRFSAERLKGVDSTLKIQPAELGDSAMYLCASSLVGDYTEAFFGQGTRLTVV.